The subject of this entry is one TCR beta chain. Which antigen it targets is not known. The junction and the germline gene differ at one end; a read error may be behind it. The library was obtained by RT-PCR. TCRdb names Illumina HiSeq 2500 as the instrument used. TCRdb cleaned the public reads at Q25 with fastp, built clones with MiXCR and kept in-frame beta chains. Entries are consolidated by CDR3 protein sequence, retaining the most common genes and DNA. Present in this sample are 650,000 to 700,000 distinct CDR3 sequences, approximately 14% of which were seen just once. The top ten clonotypes cover around 10% of the sample. This specimen comes from a study of response to subunit inactivated influenza vaccine (dated by TCRdb to between 2018 and 2020). Regarding the research as a whole: The study used deep quantitative T cell receptor repertoire profiling to track responses to a trivalent subunit inactivated influenza vaccine.

Including the terminal cysteine and phenylalanine, the CDR3 comprises 11 residues. Only CDR3 DNA is held: 33 bases, read in frame from base 1. The germline V gene (reference sequence) provides CDR1 DFQATT and CDR2 SNEGSKA. Overall study outcomes, separate from this receptor: It was suggested by the authors that each seasonal influenza vaccination may recruit only a limited number of new T cells.

This receptor was obtained from a man aged 50-59 years who received an inactivated influenza vaccine. Donor details come from another sample of the same person, matched by shared clones. The sequence links TRBV20-1 to TRBJ2-1; the D gene is unclear. The sample here was PBMCs from blood, taken about 11 days after vaccination. DNA sequence: TGCAGTGCCGACTTTTACAATGAGCGGTTCTTC. This gives the protein CSADFYNERFF.